Sequencing of this TCR beta chain was carried out in a study of cytomegalovirus exposure and HLA in healthy donors. Study overall: A prior analysis found 117 million unique TCR beta sequences from some 190 million T cells.

The V end lost 3 bases, the J end lost 2 bases, and 11 bases lay between the germline ends. The CDR3 sequence is 15 residues long. Germline values: CDR1 MNHEY, CDR2 SMNVEV (reference sequence). Overall study results and limits: Altogether, 150 to 200 TCR beta chains were recorded as cytomegalovirus-associated. CMV serostatus was the sole immune exposure information available. Productive status was seen about 87% or about 30% of the time for most TCR beta V segments in an earlier analysis.

The PCR used 60 Vbeta and 13 Jbeta primers. Profiled with immunoSEQ multiplex PCR; TCRdb holds only in-frame clones, not every one. The table has roughly 120,000 clones, around three quarters seen once; the top ten hold less than 6%. Comment on this clone: Its target is not known.

The chain combines TRBV27 with TRBJ1-5, with D perhaps TRBD1 (5 bases). This receptor was taken from a man aged 18 to 35 in good health and CMV-seropositive. Material for sequencing was PBMCs. CDR3 loop: CASSFLRDGNQPQHF. CDR3 in DNA: TGTGCCAGCAGTTTTCTCAGGGATGGCAATCAGCCCCAGCATTTT.